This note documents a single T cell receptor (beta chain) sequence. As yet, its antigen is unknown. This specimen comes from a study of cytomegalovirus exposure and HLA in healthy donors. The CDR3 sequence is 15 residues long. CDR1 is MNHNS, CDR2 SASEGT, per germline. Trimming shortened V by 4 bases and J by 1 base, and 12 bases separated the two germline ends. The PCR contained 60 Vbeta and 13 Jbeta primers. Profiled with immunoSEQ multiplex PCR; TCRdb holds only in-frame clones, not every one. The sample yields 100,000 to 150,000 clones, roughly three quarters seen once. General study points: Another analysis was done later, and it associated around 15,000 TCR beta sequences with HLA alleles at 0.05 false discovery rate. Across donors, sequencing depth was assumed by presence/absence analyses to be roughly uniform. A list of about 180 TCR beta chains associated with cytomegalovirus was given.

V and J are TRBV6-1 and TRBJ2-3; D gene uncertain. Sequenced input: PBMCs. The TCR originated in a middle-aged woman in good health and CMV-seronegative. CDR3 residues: CASSVDTLGTDTQYF. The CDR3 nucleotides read TGTGCCAGCAGTGTTGACACTCTCGGCACAGATACGCAGTATTTT.